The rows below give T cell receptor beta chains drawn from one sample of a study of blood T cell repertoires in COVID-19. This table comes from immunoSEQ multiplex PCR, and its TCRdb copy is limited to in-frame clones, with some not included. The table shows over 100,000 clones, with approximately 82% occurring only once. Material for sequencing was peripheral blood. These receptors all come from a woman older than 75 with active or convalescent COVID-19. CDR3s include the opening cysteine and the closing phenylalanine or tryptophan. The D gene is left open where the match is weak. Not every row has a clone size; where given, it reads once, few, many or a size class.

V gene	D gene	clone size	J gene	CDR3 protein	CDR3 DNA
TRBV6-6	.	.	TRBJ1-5	CASMSNSNQPQHF	TGTGCCAGCATGAGTAATAGCAATCAGCCCCAGCATTTT
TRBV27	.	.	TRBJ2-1	CASSFGQTYPYNEQFF	TGTGCCAGCAGTTTTGGGCAGACATACCCTTACAATGAGCAGTTCTTC
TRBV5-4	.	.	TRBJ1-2	CASSFVGGYTF	TGTGCCAGCAGCTTTGTGGGCGGCTACACCTTC
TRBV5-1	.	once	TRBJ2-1	CASSLGVVGPYNEQFF	TGCGCCAGCAGCTTGGGAGTGGTTGGTCCCTACAATGAGCAGTTCTTC
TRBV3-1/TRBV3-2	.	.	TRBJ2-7	CASSQDPHLNYEQYF	TGTGCCAGCAGCCAAGATCCCCACTTAAACTACGAGCAGTACTTC
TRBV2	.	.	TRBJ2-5	CASSLGGGRETQYF	TGTGCCAGCTCGTTAGGGGGGGGCAGGGAGACCCAGTACTTC
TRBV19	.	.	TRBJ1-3	CASSGMRHSVGAGNTIYF	TGTGCCAGTAGTGGAATGCGCCACTCGGTAGGGGCTGGAAACACCATATATTTT
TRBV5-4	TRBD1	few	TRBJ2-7	CASRVGGTGGFSEQYF	TGTGCCAGCAGGGTCGGGGGGACAGGGGGCTTTAGCGAGCAGTACTTC
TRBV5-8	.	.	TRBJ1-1	CASSLRGAGTEAFF	TGTGCCAGCAGTCTCCGGGGGGCTGGCACTGAAGCTTTCTTT
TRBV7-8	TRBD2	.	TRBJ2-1	CASSLGLRGGSGSNNEQFF	TGTGCCAGCAGCTTAGGGCTCCGAGGCGGAAGCGGGAGCAACAATGAGCAGTTCTTC
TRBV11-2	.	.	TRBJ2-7	CASSAQPERIEQYF	TGTGCCAGCAGCGCACAACCCGAGCGGATCGAGCAGTACTTC
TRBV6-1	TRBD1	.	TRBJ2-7	CASSDLTGGPYEQYF	TGTGCCAGCAGTGATTTGACAGGGGGCCCCTACGAGCAGTACTTC
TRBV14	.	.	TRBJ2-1	CASSWPGLPYNEQFF	TGTGCCAGCAGCTGGCCGGGACTCCCCTACAATGAGCAGTTCTTC
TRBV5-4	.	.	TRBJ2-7	CASSSPRGYEQYF	TGTGCCAGCAGCTCACCACGGGGCTACGAGCAGTACTTC
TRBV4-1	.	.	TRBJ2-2	CASSPDRLGTGELFF	TGCGCCAGCAGCCCTGACAGGTTAGGCACCGGGGAGCTGTTTTTT
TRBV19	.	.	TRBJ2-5	CASSIVGRETQYF	TGTGCCAGTAGTATAGTTGGTAGAGAGACCCAGTACTTC
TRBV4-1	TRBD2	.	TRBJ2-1	CASSRGGPGNNEQFF	TGCGCCAGCAGCCGGGGGGGACCGGGGAACAATGAGCAGTTCTTC
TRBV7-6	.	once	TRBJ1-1	CASSLAYPGSGNTEAFF	TGTGCCAGCAGCTTAGCGTATCCGGGTTCGGGGAACACTGAAGCTTTCTTT
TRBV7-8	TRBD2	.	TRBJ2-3	CASSHREAGGPDTQYF	TGTGCCAGCAGCCACCGGGAAGCGGGAGGACCAGATACGCAGTATTTT
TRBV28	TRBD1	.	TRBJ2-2	CASRGTGGGRITGELFF	TGTGCCAGCAGAGGGACAGGGGGCGGAAGGATTACCGGGGAGCTGTTTTTT
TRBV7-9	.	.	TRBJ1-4	CASSPVGGHNEKLFF	TGTGCCAGCAGCCCGGTGGGGGGGCATAATGAAAAACTGTTTTTT
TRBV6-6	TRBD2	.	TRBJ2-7	CASSYIPGGAGGPNSYEQYF	TGTGCCAGCAGCTACATCCCCGGGGGAGCGGGAGGGCCCAACTCCTACGAGCAGTACTTC